The 6 T cell receptor beta chains reported below all come from one sample, sequenced in a study of T cell responses to AZD1222 COVID-19 vaccine. Clones were read by immunoSEQ multiplex PCR, and TCRdb kept only the in-frame ones, dropping some. The sample's table shows over 130,000 clones. Sequences were obtained from peripheral blood. The receptors were gathered from an adult in good health.

The chain links TRBV18 to TRBJ1-5; perhaps TRBD1 as D (6 bases). V was pared by 8 bases and J by 2 bases, with 10 bases between. CDR3 length equals 13 residues. Germline lookup yields CDR1 KGHSH and CDR2 LQKENI. CDR3 DNA: TGTGCCAGCAACCCAGGGGGCAATCAGCCCCAGCATTTT. It translates to CASNPGGNQPQHF.

The CDR3 sequence: CASSYNEVGEKLFF. In nucleotides, the CDR3 is TGTGCCAGCAGTTACAACGAAGTTGGGGAAAAACTGTTTTTT. The chain uses TRBV6-6 and TRBJ1-4; D is unclear. The germline CDR1 and CDR2 sequences are MNHNY and SVGAGI (reference sequence). The V and J ends lost 2 bases and 8 bases respectively, with 12 bases between them. CDR3 length equals 14 residues.

The chain combines TRBV4-2 with TRBJ1-1; no firm D call. Per the germline V gene, CDR1 is LGHNA and CDR2 is YNFKEQ. Trimming took off 0 bases at V and 11 bases at J, with 19 bases between the two ends. The CDR3 length is 15 residues. CDR3 nucleotides: TGTGCCAGCAGCCAAGAGGGCGCGGGTTCTAGTCGGGCTTTCTTT. It encodes CASSQEGAGSSRAFF.

The genes are TRBV19 and TRBJ1-2; TRBD1 matches at 7 bases. Losses at the gene ends were 8 bases for V and 4 bases for J; bases not matched to a gene: 10. The CDR3 has 14 amino acids. Germline values: CDR1 LNHDA, CDR2 SQIVND (reference sequence). The CDR3 nucleotides read TGTGCCAGTTTAAAAGGACAGGACGGCTATGGCTACACCTTC. Translating it yields CASLKGQDGYGYTF. The complete variable domain, with remaining parts taken from reference TRBV19 and TRBJ1-2, reads DGGITQSPKYLFRKEGQNVTLSCEQNLNHDAMYWYRQDPGQGLRLIYYSQIVNDFQKGDIAEGYSVSREKKESFPLTVTSAQKNPTAFYLCASLKGQDGYGYTFGSGTRLTVV.

V and J are TRBV15 and TRBJ1-5, with D perhaps matching TRBD1 (6 bases). The CDR3 covers 15 residues. Germline assignment: CDR1 LNHNV and CDR2 YYDKDF (reference sequence). V was shortened by 4 bases and J by 6 bases, with 16 bases between the two germline ends. The CDR3 sequence is CATSKDTGFGQPQHF. CDR3 nucleotides: TGTGCCACCAGCAAAGATACAGGGTTCGGTCAGCCCCAGCATTTT.

V usage is TRBV3-1 (or the pseudogene TRBV3-2) and J usage is TRBJ1-1; TRBD1 aligns across 8 bases. The CDR3 covers 15 residues. The junction had 10 bases not matched to a gene; V was cut back by 4 bases and J by 6 bases. Germline loops: CDR1 LGHDT, CDR2 YNNKEL (reference sequence). The DNA for the CDR3 is TGTGCCAGCAGCCCCGGTCAGGGGGCGATCTCTGAAGCTTTCTTT. Residues: CASSPGQGAISEAFF.